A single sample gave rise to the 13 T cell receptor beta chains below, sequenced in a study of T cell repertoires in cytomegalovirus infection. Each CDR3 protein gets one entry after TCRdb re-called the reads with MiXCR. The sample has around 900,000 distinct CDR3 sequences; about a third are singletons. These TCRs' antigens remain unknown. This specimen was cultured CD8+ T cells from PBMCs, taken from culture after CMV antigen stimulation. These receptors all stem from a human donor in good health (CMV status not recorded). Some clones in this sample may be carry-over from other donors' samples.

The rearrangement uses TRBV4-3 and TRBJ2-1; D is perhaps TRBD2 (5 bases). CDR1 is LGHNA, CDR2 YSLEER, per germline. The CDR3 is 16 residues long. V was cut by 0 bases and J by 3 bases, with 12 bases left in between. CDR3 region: CASSQDQEALYNEQFF. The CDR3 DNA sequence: TGCGCCAGCAGCCAAGATCAGGAGGCTCTCTACAATGAGCAGTTCTTC.

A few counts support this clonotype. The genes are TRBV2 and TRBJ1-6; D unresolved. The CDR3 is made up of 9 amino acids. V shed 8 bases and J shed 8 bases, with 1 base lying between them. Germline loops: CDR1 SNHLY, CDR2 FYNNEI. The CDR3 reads CASDSPLHF. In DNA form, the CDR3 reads TGTGCCAGCGATTCACCCCTCCACTTT.

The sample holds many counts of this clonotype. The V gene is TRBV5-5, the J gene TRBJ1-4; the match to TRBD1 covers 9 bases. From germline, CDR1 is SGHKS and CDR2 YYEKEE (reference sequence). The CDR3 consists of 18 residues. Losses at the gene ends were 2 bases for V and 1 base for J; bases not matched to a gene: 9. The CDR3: CASSFIQGARLTNEKLFF. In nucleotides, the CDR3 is TGTGCCAGCAGCTTCATACAGGGGGCAAGGTTAACTAATGAAAAACTGTTTTTT. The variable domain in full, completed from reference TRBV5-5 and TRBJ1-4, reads DAGVTQSPTHLIKTRGQQVTLRCSPISGHKSVSWYQQVLGQGPQFIFQYYEKEERGRGNFPDRFSARQFPNYSSELNVNALLLGDSALYLCASSFIQGARLTNEKLFFGSGTQLSVL.

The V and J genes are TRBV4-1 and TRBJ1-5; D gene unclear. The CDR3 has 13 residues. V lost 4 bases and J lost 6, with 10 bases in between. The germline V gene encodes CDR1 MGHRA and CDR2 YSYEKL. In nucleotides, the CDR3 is TGCGCCAGCAGCCGCGCGGACGGTCAGCCCCAGCATTTT. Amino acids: CASSRADGQPQHF.

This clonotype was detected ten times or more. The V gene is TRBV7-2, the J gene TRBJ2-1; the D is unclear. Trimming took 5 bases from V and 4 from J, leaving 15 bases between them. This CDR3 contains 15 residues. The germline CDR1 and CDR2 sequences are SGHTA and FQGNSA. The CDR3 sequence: CASSLLPVQYNEQFF. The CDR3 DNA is TGTGCCAGCAGCCTCCTTCCTGTCCAGTACAATGAGCAGTTCTTC.

CDR3 DNA sequence: TGTGCCACCAGTGATGGGACTAGCAATCAGCCCCAGCATTTT. Amino acids: CATSDGTSNQPQHF. The chain links TRBV24-1 to TRBJ1-5; TRBD1 might be the D (5 bases). CDR1 is KGHDR and CDR2 is SFDVKD in the germline V gene. The V and J ends lost 3 bases and 0 bases respectively, with 5 bases between them. CDR3 size: 14 residues.

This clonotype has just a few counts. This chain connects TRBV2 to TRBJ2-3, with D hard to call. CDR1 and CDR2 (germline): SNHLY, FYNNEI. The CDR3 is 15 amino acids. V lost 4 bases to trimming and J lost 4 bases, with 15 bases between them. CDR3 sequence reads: CASSVSEVAPDTQYF. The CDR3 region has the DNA TGTGCCAGCAGTGTCTCCGAGGTAGCACCAGATACGCAGTATTTT.

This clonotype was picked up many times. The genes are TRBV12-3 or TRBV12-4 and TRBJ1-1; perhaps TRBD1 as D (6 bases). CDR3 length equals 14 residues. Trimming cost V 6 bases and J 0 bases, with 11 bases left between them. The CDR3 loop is CASSPRGLNTEAFF. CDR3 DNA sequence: TGTGCCAGCAGCCCCAGGGGTTTGAACACTGAAGCTTTCTTT.

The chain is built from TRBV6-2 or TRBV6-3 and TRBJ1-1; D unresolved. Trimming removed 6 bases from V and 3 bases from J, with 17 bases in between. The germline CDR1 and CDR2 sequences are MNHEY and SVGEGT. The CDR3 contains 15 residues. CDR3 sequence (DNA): TGTGCCAGCAGGACTATTCAGATCCTCGACACTGAAGCTTTCTTT. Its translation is CASRTIQILDTEAFF.

DNA for the CDR3: TGTGCCAGTAGTATCGCGGGGGCCACTGAAGCTTTCTTT. Its protein is CASSIAGATEAFF. The chain employs TRBV19 and TRBJ1-1; perhaps TRBD1 as D (6 bases). The V gene lost 3 bases and the J gene lost 4 bases, with 9 bases spanning the gap. The CDR3 is 13 amino acids. Germline CDR1 is LNHDA and CDR2 is SQIVND (reference sequence).

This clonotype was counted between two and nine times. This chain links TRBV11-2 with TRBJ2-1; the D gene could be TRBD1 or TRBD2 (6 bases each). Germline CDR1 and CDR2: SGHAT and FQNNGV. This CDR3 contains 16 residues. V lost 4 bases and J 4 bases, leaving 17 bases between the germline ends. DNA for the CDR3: TGTGCCAGCAGCTCCAGAGGGGGGTTTGTATACAATGAGCAGTTCTTC. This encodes CASSSRGGFVYNEQFF. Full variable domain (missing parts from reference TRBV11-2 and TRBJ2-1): EAGVAQSPRYKIIEKRQSVAFWCNPISGHATLYWYQQILGQGPKLLIQFQNNGVVDDSQLPKDRFSAERLKGVDSTLKIQPAKLEDSAVYLCASSSRGGFVYNEQFFGPGTRLTVL.

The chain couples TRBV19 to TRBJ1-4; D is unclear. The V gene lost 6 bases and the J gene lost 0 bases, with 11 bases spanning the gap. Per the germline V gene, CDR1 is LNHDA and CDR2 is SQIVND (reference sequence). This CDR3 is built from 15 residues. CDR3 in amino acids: CASRPTATTNEKLFF. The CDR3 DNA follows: TGTGCCAGTAGGCCTACGGCGACAACTAATGAAAAACTGTTTTTT.

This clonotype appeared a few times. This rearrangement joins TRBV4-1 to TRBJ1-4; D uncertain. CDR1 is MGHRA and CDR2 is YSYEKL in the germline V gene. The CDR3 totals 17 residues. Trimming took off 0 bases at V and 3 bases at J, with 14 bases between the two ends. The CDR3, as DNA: TGCGCCAGCAGCCAAGAATTGGCTATGGGAGCTAATGAAAAACTGTTTTTT. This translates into CASSQELAMGANEKLFF.